What follows describes a single TCR beta chain. Participants, about 18 to 89 years old, spanned about two dozen US areas. In assigning cohorts, the study relied on participant-reported clinical history. This entry belongs to a study of blood T cell repertoires in COVID-19. Per the authors' pipeline: Amplified reference gene primers provided the basis for estimating nucleated cell counts. This table comes from immunoSEQ multiplex PCR, and its TCRdb copy is limited to in-frame clones, with some not included. That table furnishes V, J and clone size, whereas the DNA furnished D and trimming. The sample lists around 200,000 clones, about 82% occurring once. V shed 0 bases and J shed 5 bases, with 20 bases lying between them. The CDR3 is 18 amino acids. CDR1 SGHRS and CDR2 YFSETQ come from the germline V gene.

This TCR was recovered from a man aged 35-49 years with acute COVID-19. This rearrangement joins TRBV5-1 to TRBJ1-4; perhaps TRBD1 as D (5 bases). The sequenced sample consisted of PBMCs or T cells enriched from blood (not recorded which). The CDR3 sequence: CASSLAGGRRASNEKLFF. The CDR3 DNA is TGCGCCAGCAGCTTGGCCGGGGGAAGGCGGGCTTCGAATGAAAAACTGTTTTTT.